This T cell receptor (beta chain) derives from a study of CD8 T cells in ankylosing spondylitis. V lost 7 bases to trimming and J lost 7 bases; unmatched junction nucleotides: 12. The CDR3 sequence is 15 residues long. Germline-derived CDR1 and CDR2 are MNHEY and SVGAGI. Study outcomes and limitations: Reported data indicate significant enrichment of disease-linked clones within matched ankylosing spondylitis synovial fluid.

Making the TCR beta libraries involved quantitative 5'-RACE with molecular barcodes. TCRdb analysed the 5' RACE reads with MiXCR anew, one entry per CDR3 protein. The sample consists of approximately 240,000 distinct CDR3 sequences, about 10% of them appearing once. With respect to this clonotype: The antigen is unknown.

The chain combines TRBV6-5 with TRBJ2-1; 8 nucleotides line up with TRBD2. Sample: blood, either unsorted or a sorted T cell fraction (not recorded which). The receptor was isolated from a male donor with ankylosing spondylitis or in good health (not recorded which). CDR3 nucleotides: TGTGCCAGCAATTCCGCGGGCGGGGGGCAGAATGAGCAGTTCTTC. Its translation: CASNSAGGGQNEQFF.